This T cell receptor beta chain was identified during a study of liver allograft versus peripheral blood T cells. Study-level background: Transplanted livers held T cell receptor repertoires, and these were compared with repertoires in recipients' peripheral blood. The study's findings and limits: Intra-allograft T cell receptor repertoires in the liver reportedly differed from peripheral blood repertoires.

This clonotype was seen ten or more times. Its cognate antigen is unknown. TCRdb ran MiXCR on the reads and lists one entry per CDR3 protein. The sample records thousands of distinct CDR3 sequences, roughly 22% being singletons. This CDR3 is built from 17 residues. CDR1 and CDR2 from the germline V gene are LNHDA and SQIVND (reference sequence). The ends lost 3 bases at V and 7 bases at J; junction bases unmatched: 15. This clonotype originated in a human patient who had a liver transplant. Part of the T cells may come from the graft donor. The V gene is TRBV19, the J gene TRBJ2-4; 7 bases map to TRBD1. In nucleotides, the CDR3 is TGTGCCAGTAGTATCGTCGGTTCGACAGGGAATCAGAACATTCAGTACTTC. This encodes CASSIVGSTGNQNIQYF.